Below are 9 T cell receptor beta chains sequenced from a single sample in a study of cytomegalovirus exposure and HLA in healthy donors (TCRdb year 2017). Library prep was done by the immunoSEQ multiplex PCR assay. The multiplex PCR relied on a mix of 60 forward primers for TCR Vbeta segments and 13 reverse primers for TCR Jbeta segments. TCRdb holds this immuneACCESS table with in-frame rearrangements only. Some clones are missing; in checked studies, unresolved V genes explain under half, and the rest has no known cause. The sample yields fewer than 200,000 clones; less than 85% were counted once. Less than 2% of the sample rests with the top ten. Sequencing used PBMCs. These TCRs come from a male donor in good health and CMV-seronegative.

This clone occurred a few times. The chain employs TRBV10-3 and TRBJ1-5; a weak D match, TRBD1 (5 bases). The CDR3 spans 15 residues. V lost 4 bases to trimming and J lost 4 bases, with 14 bases between them. Germline values: CDR1 ENHRY, CDR2 SYGVKD. The CDR3 nucleotides are TGTGCCATCAGTGTCGGGCAGGGCCTGAATCAGCCCCAGCATTTT. Encoded protein: CAISVGQGLNQPQHF.

The chain carries TRBV29-1 and TRBJ1-1; possible D gene TRBD1, 6 bases. The V end was cut by 5 bases, the J end by 4 bases, with 17 bases between. The CDR3 has 14 residues. The germline gives CDR1 SQVTM, CDR2 ANQGSEA. CDR3 nucleotide sequence: TGCAGCGTTAGGGGGGAGGGGTCGGGCACTGAAGCTTTCTTT. Translation: CSVRGEGSGTEAFF.

V usage is TRBV27 and J usage is TRBJ2-5; perhaps TRBD1 as D (5 bases). V was cut by 5 bases and J by 2 bases, with 9 bases left in between. This CDR3 region has 13 residues. Germline-derived CDR1 and CDR2 are MNHEY and SMNVEV (reference sequence). DNA of the CDR3: TGTGCCAGCAGTCCGACAGAACAAGAGACCCAGTACTTC. This gives the protein CASSPTEQETQYF.

This clone appeared once. The chain couples TRBV13 to TRBJ2-4, with 9 positions matching TRBD1. The V gene's germline CDR1 is PRHDT and CDR2 FYEKMQ (reference sequence). The J segment lost 3 bases and the V segment lost 5 bases, leaving 5 bases of the junction unmatched. This CDR3 has 15 residues. As DNA, the CDR3 is TGTGCCAGCAGCCAGGGACAGGGAGGCAAAAACATTCAGTACTTC. Translated, it gives CASSQGQGGKNIQYF.

This rearrangement joins TRBV7-6 to TRBJ2-5, with D perhaps TRBD2 (5 bases). The tail of the sequence fits TRBJ2-7 better, so the J call may be wrong. In germline, CDR1 is SGHVS, CDR2 FNYEAQ. The CDR3 loop spans 15 amino acids. The CDR3 region is CASSLEADSSYEQYF. In DNA, the CDR3 is TGTGCCAGCAGCTTAGAAGCGGATAGCTCCTACGAGCAGTACTTC.

The V gene is TRBV27, the J gene TRBJ2-7; tentative D call: TRBD1 (5 bases). The V gene lost 0 bases and the J gene lost 1 base, with 10 bases spanning the gap. This CDR3 has 15 residues. CDR1 and CDR2 (germline): MNHEY, SMNVEV (reference sequence). This CDR3 reads CASSLSPQGSYEQYF. The CDR3 coding sequence is TGTGCCAGCAGTTTATCCCCCCAGGGATCCTACGAGCAGTACTTC.

This chain connects TRBV9 to TRBJ2-7, with D possibly being TRBD2 (6 bases). The germline V gene encodes CDR1 SGDLS and CDR2 YYNGEE. V was cut by 3 bases and J by 6 bases, with 25 bases left in between. The CDR3 length is 17 residues. The CDR3 DNA follows: TGTGCCAGCAGCGCGGGGACTGATCCTCCCCTACGGGCCGAGCAGTACTTC. As protein: CASSAGTDPPLRAEQYF.

V usage is TRBV6-1 and J usage is TRBJ1-2, with 8 bases identical to TRBD1. Germline values: CDR1 MNHNS, CDR2 SASEGT. J was trimmed by 4 bases and V by 4 bases; bases with no gene match: 8. This CDR3 is 15 amino acids long. The DNA of the CDR3 is TGTGCCAGCAGTGGGGGGACAGGTATCTCCTATGGCTACACCTTC. Protein sequence: CASSGGTGISYGYTF.

V is TRBV4-3 and J is TRBJ1-2; no definite D call. V was trimmed by 5 bases and J by 4 bases, leaving 14 bases between them. The germline gives CDR1 LGHNA, CDR2 YSLEER. There are 14 residues in the CDR3. CDR3 nucleotide sequence: TGCGCCAGCAGCGCAAGCGGGGATCTCTATGGCTACACCTTC. Its protein product is CASSASGDLYGYTF.